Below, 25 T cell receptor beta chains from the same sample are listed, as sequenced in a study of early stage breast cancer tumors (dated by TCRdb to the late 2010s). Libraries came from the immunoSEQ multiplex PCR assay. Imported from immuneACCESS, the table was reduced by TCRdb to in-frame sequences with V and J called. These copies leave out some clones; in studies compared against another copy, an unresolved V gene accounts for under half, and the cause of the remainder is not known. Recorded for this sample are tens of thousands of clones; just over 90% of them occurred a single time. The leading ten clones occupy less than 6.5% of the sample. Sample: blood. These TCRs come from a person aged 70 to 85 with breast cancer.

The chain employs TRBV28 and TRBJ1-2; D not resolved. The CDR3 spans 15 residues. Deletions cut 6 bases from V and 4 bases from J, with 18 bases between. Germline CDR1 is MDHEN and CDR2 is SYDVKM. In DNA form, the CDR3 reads TGTGCCAGCAGGCCCCATCTGAGCGAAGCCTATGGCTACACCTTC. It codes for CASRPHLSEAYGYTF.

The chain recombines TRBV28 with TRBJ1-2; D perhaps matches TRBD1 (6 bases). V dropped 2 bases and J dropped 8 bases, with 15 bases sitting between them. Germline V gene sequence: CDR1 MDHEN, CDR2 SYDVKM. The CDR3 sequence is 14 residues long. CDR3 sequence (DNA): TGTGCCAGCAGTTTAGTGCAGGGGATAAAGGGCTACACCTTC. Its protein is CASSLVQGIKGYTF.

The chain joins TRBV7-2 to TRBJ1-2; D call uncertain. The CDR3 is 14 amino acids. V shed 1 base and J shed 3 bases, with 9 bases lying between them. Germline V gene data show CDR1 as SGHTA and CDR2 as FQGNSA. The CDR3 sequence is CASSLGPEDYGYTF. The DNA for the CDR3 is TGTGCCAGCAGCTTAGGCCCAGAAGACTATGGCTACACCTTC.

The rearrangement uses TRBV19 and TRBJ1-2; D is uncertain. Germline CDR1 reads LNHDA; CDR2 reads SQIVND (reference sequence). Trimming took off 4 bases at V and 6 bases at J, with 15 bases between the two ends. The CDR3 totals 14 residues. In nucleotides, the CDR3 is TGTGCCAGTAGTAAATCGCAAGACTTTCATGGCTACACCTTC. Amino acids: CASSKSQDFHGYTF.

The CDR3 reads CASPRAGLSYEQYF. Here the CDR3 DNA reads TGCGCCAGCCCCCGGGCGGGTTTGTCCTACGAGCAGTACTTC. The chain employs TRBV23-1 and TRBJ2-7, with D perhaps matching TRBD2 (5 bases). TRBV23-1 is labeled an ORF, and its function is uncertain. This CDR3 region has 14 residues. Trimming removed 8 bases from V and 1 base from J, with 15 bases in between.

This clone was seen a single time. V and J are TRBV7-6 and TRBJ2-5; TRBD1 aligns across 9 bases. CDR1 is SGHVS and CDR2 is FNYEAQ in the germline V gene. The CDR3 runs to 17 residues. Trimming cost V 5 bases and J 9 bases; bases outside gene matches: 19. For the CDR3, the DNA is TGTGCCAGCAGCCTGAGACCCGGGACAGGGATTTCGTTGGCCCAGTACTTC. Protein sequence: CASSLRPGTGISLAQYF. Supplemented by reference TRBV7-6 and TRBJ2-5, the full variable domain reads GAGVSQSPRYKVTKRGQDVALRCDPISGHVSLYWYRQALGQGPEFLTYFNYEAQQDKSGLPNDRFSAERPEGSISTLTIQRTEQRDSAMYRCASSLRPGTGISLAQYFGPGTRLLVL.

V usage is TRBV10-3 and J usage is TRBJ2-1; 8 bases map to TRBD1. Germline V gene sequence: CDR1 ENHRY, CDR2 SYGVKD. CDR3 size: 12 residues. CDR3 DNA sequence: TGTGCGGGTCAGGGGGCTGGCAATGAGCAGTTCTTC. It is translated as CAGQGAGNEQFF.

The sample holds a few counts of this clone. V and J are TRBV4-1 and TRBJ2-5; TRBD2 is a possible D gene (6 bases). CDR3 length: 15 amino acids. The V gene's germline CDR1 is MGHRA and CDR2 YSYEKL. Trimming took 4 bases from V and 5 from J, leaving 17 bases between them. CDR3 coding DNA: TGCGCCAGCAGCCCGGAGGGGCAGCCGAGGGAGACCCAGTACTTC. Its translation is CASSPEGQPRETQYF.

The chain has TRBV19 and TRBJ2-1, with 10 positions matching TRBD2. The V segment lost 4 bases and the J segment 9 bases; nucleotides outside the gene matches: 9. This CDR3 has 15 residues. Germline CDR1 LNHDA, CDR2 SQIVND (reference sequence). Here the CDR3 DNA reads TGTGCCAGTAGTACGCTAGCGGGAGACAAGGGTGAGCAGTTCTTC. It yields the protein CASSTLAGDKGEQFF.

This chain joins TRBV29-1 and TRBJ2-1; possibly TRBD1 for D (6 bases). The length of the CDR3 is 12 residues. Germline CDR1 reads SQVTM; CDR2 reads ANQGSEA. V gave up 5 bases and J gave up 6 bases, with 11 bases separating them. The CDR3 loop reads CSVLGQTNEQFF. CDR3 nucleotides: TGCAGCGTTCTCGGACAGACCAATGAGCAGTTCTTC.

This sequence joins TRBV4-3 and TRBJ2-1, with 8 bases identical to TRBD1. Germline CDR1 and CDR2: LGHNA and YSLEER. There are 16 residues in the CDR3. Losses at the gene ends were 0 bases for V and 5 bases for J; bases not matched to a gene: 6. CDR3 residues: CASSQDSGGLNNEQFF. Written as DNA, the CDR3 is TGCGCCAGCAGCCAAGATTCAGGGGGCCTGAACAATGAGCAGTTCTTC.

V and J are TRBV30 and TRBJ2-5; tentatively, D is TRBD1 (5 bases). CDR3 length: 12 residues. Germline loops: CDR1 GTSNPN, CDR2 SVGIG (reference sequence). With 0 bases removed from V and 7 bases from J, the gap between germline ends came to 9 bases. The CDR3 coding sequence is TGTGCCTGGAGTGTAGGGGCCCCGACCCAGTACTTC. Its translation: CAWSVGAPTQYF.

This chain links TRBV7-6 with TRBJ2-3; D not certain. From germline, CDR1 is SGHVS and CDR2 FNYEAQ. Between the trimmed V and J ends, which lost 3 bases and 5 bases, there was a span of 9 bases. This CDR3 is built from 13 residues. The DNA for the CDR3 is TGTGCCAGCAGCTTCCTTAATAAAGATACGCAGTATTTT. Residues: CASSFLNKDTQYF.

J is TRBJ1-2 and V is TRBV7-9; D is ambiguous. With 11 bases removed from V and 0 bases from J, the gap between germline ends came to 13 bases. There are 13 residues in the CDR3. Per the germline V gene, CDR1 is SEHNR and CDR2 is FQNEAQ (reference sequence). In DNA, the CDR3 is TGTGCCGGAGCAGCGACCACTAACTATGGCTACACCTTC. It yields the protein CAGAATTNYGYTF.

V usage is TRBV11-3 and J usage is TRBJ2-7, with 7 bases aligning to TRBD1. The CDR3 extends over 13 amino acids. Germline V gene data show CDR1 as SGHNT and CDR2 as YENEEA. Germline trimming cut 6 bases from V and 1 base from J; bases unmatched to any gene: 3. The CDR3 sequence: CASSLQGSYEQYF. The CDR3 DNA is TGTGCCAGCAGTTTACAGGGGTCCTACGAGCAGTACTTC.

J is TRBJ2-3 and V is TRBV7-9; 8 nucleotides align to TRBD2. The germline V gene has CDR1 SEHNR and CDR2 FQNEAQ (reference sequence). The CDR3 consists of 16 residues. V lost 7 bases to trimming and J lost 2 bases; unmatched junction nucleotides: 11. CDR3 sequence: CASTPRVGGVTDTQYF. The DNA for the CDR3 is TGTGCCAGCACCCCACGAGTCGGGGGGGTCACAGATACGCAGTATTTT.

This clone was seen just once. Here the CDR3 DNA reads TGTGCCAGCAGCCCGGGGGTTGTACAGACGGATACGCAGTATTTT. Its protein is CASSPGVVQTDTQYF. The chain couples TRBV5-8 to TRBJ2-3; D possibly corresponds to TRBD2 (6 bases). The CDR3 has 15 amino acids. V was cut by 4 bases and J by 6 bases, with 18 bases left in between. In germline, CDR1 is SGHTS, CDR2 YDEGEE.

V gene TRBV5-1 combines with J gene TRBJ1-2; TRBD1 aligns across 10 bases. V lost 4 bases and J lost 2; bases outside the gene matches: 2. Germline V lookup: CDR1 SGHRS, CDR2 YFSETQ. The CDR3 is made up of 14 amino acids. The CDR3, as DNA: TGCGCCAGCAGCATGGGACAGGGGAACTATGGCTACACCTTC. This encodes CASSMGQGNYGYTF.

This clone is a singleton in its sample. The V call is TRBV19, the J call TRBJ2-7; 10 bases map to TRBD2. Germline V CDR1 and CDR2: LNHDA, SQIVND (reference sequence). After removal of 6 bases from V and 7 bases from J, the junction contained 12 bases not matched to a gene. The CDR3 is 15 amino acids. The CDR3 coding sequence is TGTGCCAGTAGCCCCTCTAGCGGGAGCGCCGGGGAGCAGTACTTC. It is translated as CASSPSSGSAGEQYF.

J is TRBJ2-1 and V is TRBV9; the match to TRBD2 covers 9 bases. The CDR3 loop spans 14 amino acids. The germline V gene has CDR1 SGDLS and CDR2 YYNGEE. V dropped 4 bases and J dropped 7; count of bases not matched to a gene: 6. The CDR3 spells CASSISGSQNEQFF. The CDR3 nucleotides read TGTGCCAGCAGCATTAGCGGGAGTCAAAATGAGCAGTTCTTC.

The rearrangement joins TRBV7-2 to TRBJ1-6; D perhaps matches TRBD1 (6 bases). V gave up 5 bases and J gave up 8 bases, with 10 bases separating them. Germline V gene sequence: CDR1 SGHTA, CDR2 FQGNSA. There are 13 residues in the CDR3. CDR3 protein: CASSPRTDSPLHF. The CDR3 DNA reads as TGTGCCAGCAGCCCGAGGACAGATTCACCCCTCCACTTT.

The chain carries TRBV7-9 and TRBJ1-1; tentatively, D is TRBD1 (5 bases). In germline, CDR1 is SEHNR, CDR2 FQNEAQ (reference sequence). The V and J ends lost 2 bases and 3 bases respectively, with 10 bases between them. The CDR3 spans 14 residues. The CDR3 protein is CASSLMGGDTEAFF. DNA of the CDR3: TGTGCCAGCAGCTTAATGGGAGGGGACACTGAAGCTTTCTTT.

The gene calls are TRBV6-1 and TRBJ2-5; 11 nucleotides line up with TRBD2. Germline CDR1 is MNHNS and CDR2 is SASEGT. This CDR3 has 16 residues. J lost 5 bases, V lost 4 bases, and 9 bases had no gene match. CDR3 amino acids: CASSVLAGGPGETQYF. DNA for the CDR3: TGTGCCAGCAGTGTCCTAGCGGGGGGCCCCGGCGAGACCCAGTACTTC.

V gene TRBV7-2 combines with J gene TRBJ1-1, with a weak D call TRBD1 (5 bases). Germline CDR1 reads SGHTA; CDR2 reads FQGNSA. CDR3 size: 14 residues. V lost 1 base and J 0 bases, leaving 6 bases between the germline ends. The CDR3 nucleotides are TGTGCCAGCAGCTTAGACAGGTTGAACACTGAAGCTTTCTTT. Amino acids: CASSLDRLNTEAFF.

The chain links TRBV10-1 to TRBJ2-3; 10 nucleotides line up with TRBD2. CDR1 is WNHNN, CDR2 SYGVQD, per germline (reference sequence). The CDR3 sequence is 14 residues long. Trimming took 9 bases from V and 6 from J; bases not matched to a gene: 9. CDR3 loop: CASRLAGDADTQYF. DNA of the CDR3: TGCGCCAGTCGGCTAGCGGGGGATGCGGATACGCAGTATTTT.